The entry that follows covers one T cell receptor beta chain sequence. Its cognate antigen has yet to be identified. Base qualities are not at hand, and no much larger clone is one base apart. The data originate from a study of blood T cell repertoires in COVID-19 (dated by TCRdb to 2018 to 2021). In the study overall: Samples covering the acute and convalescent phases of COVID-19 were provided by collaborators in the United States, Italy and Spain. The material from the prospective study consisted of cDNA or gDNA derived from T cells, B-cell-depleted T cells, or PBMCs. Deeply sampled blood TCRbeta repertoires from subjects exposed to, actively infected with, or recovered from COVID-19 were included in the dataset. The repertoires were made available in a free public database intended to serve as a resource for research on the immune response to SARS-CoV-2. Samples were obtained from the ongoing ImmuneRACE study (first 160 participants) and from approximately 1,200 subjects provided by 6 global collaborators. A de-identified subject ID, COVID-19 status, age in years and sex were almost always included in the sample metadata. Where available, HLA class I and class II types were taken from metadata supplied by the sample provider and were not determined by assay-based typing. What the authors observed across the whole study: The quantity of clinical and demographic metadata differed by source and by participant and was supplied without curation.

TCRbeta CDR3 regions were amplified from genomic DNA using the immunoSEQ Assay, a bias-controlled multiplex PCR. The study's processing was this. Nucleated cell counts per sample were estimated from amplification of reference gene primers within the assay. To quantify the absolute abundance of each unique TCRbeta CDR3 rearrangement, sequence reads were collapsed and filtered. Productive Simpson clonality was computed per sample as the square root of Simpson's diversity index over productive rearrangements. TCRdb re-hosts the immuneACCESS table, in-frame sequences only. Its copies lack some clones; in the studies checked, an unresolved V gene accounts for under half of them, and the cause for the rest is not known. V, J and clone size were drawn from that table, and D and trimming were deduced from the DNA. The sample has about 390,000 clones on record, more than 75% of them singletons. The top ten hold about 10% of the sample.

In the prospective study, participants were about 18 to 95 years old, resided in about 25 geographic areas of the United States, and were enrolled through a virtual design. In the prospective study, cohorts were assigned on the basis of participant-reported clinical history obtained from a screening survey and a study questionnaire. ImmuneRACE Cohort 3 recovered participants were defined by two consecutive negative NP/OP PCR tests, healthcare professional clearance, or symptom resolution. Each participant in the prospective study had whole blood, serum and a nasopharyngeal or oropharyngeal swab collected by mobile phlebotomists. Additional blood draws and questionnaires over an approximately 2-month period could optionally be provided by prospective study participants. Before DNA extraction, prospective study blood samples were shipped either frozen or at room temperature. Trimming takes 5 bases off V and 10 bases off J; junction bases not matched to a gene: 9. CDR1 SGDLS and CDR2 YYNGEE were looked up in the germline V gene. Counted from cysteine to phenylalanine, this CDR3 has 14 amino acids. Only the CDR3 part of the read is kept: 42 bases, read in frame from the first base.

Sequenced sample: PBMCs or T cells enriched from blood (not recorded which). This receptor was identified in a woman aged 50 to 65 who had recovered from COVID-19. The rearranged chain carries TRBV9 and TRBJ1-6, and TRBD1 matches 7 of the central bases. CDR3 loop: CASSPQTGRSPLHF. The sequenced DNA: TGTGCCAGCAGTCCCCAGACAGGGAGGTCACCCCTCCACTTT.